This T cell receptor (beta chain) was recovered during a study of regulatory T cells in long-lasting Graves disease. Study-level information: Positivity for TSH receptor antibodies plus over 5 years of antithyroid drugs meant persistent Graves' disease.

Time point noted: persistent/refractory GD, antithyroid drugs over 5 years with positive TRAb. Preparation of the TCR library used RNA extracted from PBMCs. American Thyroid Association guidelines were used to diagnose Graves' disease. This clonotype showed up just a few times. Construction of the TCR beta libraries employed iRepertoire HTBI primers in conjunction with Arm-PCR of CDR3 regions. In TCRdb, the multiplex PCR reads were re-called with MiXCR into one record per CDR3 protein. The sample shows 390,000 or so distinct CDR3 sequences, more than 20% of them seen only once. The V segment lost 2 bases and the J segment 7 bases; nucleotides outside the gene matches: 6. In germline, CDR1 is SGHTA, CDR2 FQGTGA. The CDR3 is 15 residues long.

This rearrangement joins TRBV7-3 to TRBJ2-1; 9 bases line up with TRBD2. This receptor was taken from a woman between 40 and 50 years old with Graves disease. This sample comprised peripheral blood mononuclear cells (PBMCs), obtained when the disease was refractory, from a patient treated with antithyroid drugs. CDR3 DNA: TGTGCCAGCAGCTTAGTTAGCGGGAGTTGGAATGAGCAGTTCTTC. Translated, it gives CASSLVSGSWNEQFF.